This TCR beta chain was documented in a study of type 1 regulatory T cells. At the level of the study: T-allo10 is an in vitro-generated, Tr1-enriched CD4 T cell product specific for alloantigen. Study outcomes and limitations: Compared with non-Tr1 cells, Tr1 cells showed a narrower TCR repertoire.

Of note for this clonotype: Its antigen is currently unknown.

Looked up from germline, CDR1 is DFQATT and CDR2 is SNEGSKA (reference sequence). V was pared by 5 bases and J by 0 bases, with 23 bases between. CDR3 size: 18 residues. TCRdb reanalysed the reads using MiXCR and keeps one entry per CDR3 protein. The data contain about 59,000 distinct CDR3 sequences, over 50% of them seen just once; the ten biggest clones take up approximately 2%. This TCR came from a human donor in good health. The rearrangement joins TRBV20-1 to TRBJ2-4, with a weak D call TRBD2 (7 bases). The sequencing sample was made of cultured non-Tr1 T cells, either the whole culture or a sorted T cell fraction (not recorded which). CDR3 nucleotide sequence: TGCAGTGCTGACCCAAGGGGGAGGGTTCCCCTAGCCAAAAACATTCAGTACTTC. It translates to CSADPRGRVPLAKNIQYF.